This T cell receptor (beta chain) was sequenced for a study of shared clonotypes between healthy human individuals. Germline lookup yields CDR1 LGHNA and CDR2 YNFKEQ. Trimming removed 2 bases from V and 2 bases from J, with 7 bases in between. CDR3 size: 13 residues. Clones were read by immunoSEQ multiplex PCR, and TCRdb kept only the in-frame ones, dropping some. The sample consists of 950,000 to 1,100,000 clones, approximately 78% of them appearing once. The clonotype was recovered from a young man in good health. Some clones in this sample may be carry-over from other donors' samples. Source material: memory CD4+ T cells from PBMCs. As to subset: CD45RA-negative fraction. The V gene is TRBV4-2, the J gene TRBJ2-7; D gene uncertain. CDR3 coding DNA: TGTGCCAGCAGCCAAACGACAACCTACGAGCAGTACTTC. It yields the protein CASSQTTTYEQYF.